The 3 T cell receptor beta chains below come from one sample, sequenced in a study of OX40 agonist ivuxolimab in advanced cancers. TCRdb keeps only in-frame clones here, not all; method: immunoSEQ multiplex PCR. The sample comprises 76,000 or so clones, around 86% of which are singletons, and about 0.75% rests with the top ten. The sample in question was CD4+ or CD8+ T cells sorted from blood, obtained in a trial of the OX40 agonist ivuxolimab. Source of these receptors: an adult with an advanced solid tumor such as melanoma, head and neck, liver or kidney cancer.

This sequence joins TRBV30 and TRBJ1-3; 9 nucleotides agree with TRBD1. Losses at the gene ends were 3 bases for V and 4 bases for J; bases not matched to a gene: 7. Germline V gene lookup returns CDR1 GTSNPN and CDR2 SVGIG (reference sequence). This CDR3 spans 15 amino acids. In nucleotides, the CDR3 is TGTGCCTGGAGCCCCAACAGGGGGCCGGGAAACACCATATATTTT. Protein: CAWSPNRGPGNTIYF.

V is TRBV30 and J is TRBJ1-5; D is uncertain. Trimming took 1 base from V and 6 from J, leaving 10 bases between them. The CDR3 consists of 13 residues. Germline CDR1 reads GTSNPN; CDR2 reads SVGIG (reference sequence). CDR3 sequence: CAWSGGAGQPQHF. As DNA, the CDR3 is TGTGCCTGGAGTGGAGGTGCTGGTCAGCCCCAGCATTTT.

This chain uses TRBV5-1 with TRBJ1-2, with D possibly matching TRBD1 (5 bases). CDR3 length: 15 residues. V shed 4 bases and J shed 8 bases, with 21 bases lying between them. The germline V gene encodes CDR1 SGHRS and CDR2 YFSETQ. CDR3 residues: CASSLNPTGLGGYTF. DNA of the CDR3: TGCGCCAGCAGCCTTAACCCCACGGGGCTCGGGGGCTACACCTTC.